This T cell receptor beta chain stems from a study of shared clonotypes between healthy human individuals. About this clone: Antigen specificity is unknown.

Donors, healthy HIV-negative adults, lacked recent acute infections or vaccinations. The authors' processing: Filtering differed for immunoSEQ, which gave only junction sequences without quality scores. Assay used: immunoSEQ multiplex PCR; TCRdb lists only in-frame clones, some missing. V and J calls and clone size follow that table, whereas D and trimming were derived from the DNA. There are approximately 620,000 clones in the sample; roughly 97% occur only once, and around 0.057% lies in the top ten. Study results and caveats: About 5% of naive CD4 clonotypes were shared across a few donors. Among the subsets, naive ones generally showed larger estimated richness than memory ones.

V lost 4 bases, J lost 8 bases, and 11 bases stayed unmatched. CDR1 MDHEN and CDR2 SYDVKM come from the germline V gene. This CDR3 contains 15 residues. The V gene is TRBV28, the J gene TRBJ1-2, with 9 bases lining up with TRBD1. Specimen: naive CD4+ T cells sorted from blood. The subset here: CD45RA+ positively selected. The origin of this receptor is a woman aged 25 to 39 in good health. The CDR3 region is CASSWVWDRVGGYTF. The CDR3 nucleotides read TGTGCCAGCAGTTGGGTATGGGACAGGGTGGGCGGCTACACCTTC.